The source of this T cell receptor (beta chain) is a study of shared clonotypes between healthy human individuals. The method was immunoSEQ multiplex PCR; TCRdb's version includes in-frame clones alone and lacks a portion of them. The table records hundreds of thousands of clones, approximately 79% of them present only once. Regarding this clone: Its specificity is not known.

The investigators split CD4+ cells into a CD45RA+ naive subset and a CD45RA-negative memory subset. The study's findings and limits: Tissue TCR repertoires likely differ from these blood-only repertoires. The naive CD4 repertoires of a handful of donors were compared, and around 5% of clonotypes were shared. Depth was large, yet rarefaction showed that sorted-subset sequencing was incomplete.

The sequence was obtained from a young man in good health. The sample consisted of memory CD4+ T cells sorted from blood. Noted subset: CD45RA-negative fraction.

This CDR3 is CASSVVGDRYTEAFF. Here the CDR3 DNA reads TGTGCCAGCAGCGTAGTTGGGGATAGGTACACTGAAGCTTTCTTT. The chain recombines TRBV9 with TRBJ1-1; unclear D gene. Germline values: CDR1 SGDLS, CDR2 YYNGEE. The CDR3 runs to 15 residues. Trimming cost V 0 bases and J 3 bases, with 12 bases left between them.